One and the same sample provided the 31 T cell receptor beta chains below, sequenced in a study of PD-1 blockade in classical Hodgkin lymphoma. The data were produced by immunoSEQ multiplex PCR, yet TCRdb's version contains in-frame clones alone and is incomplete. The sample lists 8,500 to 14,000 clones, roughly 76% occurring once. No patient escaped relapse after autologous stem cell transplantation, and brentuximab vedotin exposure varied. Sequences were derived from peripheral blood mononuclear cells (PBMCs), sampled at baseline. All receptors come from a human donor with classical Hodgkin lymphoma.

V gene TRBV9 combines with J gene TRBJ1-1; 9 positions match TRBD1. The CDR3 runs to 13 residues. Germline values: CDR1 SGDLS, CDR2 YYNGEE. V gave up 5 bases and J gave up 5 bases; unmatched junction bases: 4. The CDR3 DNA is TGTGCCAGCAGTGGACAGGGGAGGACTGAAGCTTTCTTT. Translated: CASSGQGRTEAFF. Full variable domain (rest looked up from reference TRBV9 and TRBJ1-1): DSGVTQTPKHLITATGQRVTLRCSPRSGDLSVYWYQQSLDQGLQFLIQYYNGEERAKGNILERFSAQQFPDLHSELNLSSLELGDSALYFCASSGQGRTEAFFGQGTRLTVV.

The CDR3 sequence is CASSELGATSGNTIYF. The CDR3 DNA sequence: TGTGCCAGCAGTGAACTGGGCGCGACCTCTGGAAACACCATATATTTT. The rearrangement uses TRBV2 and TRBJ1-3; D gene unclear. Per the germline V gene, CDR1 is SNHLY and CDR2 is FYNNEI. Trimming took off 2 bases at V and 0 bases at J, with 11 bases between the two ends. The CDR3 runs 16 residues. Full variable domain (outside the CDR3, taken from reference TRBV2 and TRBJ1-3): EPEVTQTPSHQVTQMGQEVILRCVPISNHLYFYWYRQILGQKVEFLVSFYNNEISEKSEIFDDQFSVERPDGSNFTLKIRSTKLEDSAMYFCASSELGATSGNTIYFGEGSWLTVV.

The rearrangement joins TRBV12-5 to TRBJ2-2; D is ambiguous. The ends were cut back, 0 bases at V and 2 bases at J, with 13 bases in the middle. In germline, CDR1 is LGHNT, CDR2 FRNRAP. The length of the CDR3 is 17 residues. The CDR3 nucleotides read TGTGCTAGTGGTTTGGTGCTTGGGCCCAGAAACACCGGGGAGCTGTTTTTT. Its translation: CASGLVLGPRNTGELFF.

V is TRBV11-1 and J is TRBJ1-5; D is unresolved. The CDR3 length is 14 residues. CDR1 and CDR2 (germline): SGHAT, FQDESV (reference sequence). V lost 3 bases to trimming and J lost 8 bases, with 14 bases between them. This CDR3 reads CASSFYNTAEPQHF. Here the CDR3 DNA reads TGTGCCAGCAGCTTTTATAACACAGCGGAGCCCCAGCATTTT.

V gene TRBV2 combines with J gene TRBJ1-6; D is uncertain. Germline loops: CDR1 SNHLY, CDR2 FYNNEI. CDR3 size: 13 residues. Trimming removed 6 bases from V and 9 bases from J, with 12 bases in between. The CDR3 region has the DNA TGTGCCAGCAGGACGGATAGTGGTTCACCCCTCCACTTT. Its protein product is CASRTDSGSPLHF.

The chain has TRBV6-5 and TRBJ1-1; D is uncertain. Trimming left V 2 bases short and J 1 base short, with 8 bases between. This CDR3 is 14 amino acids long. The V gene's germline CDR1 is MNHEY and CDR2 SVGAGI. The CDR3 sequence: CASSYADPNTEAFF. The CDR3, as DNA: TGTGCCAGCAGTTACGCGGACCCGAACACTGAAGCTTTCTTT.

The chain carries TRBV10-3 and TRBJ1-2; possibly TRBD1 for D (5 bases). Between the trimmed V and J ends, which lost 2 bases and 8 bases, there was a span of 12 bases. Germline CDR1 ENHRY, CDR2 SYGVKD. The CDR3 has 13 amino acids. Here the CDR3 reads CAISEVGQGGYTF. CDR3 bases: TGTGCCATCAGTGAGGTCGGGCAGGGCGGCTACACCTTC.

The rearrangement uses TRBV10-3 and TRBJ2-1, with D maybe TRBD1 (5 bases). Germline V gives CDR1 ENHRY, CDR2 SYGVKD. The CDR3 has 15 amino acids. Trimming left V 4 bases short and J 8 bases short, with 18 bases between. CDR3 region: CAISVMGPTSDEQFF. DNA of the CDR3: TGTGCCATCAGTGTAATGGGGCCAACGAGCGATGAGCAGTTCTTC.

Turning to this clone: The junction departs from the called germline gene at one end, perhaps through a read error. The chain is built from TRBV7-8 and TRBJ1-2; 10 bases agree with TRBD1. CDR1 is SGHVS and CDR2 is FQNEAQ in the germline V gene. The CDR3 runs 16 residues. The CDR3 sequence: CAGSPGRLGTGVRYTF. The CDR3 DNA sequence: TGTGCCGGCAGCCCCGGTCGGCTAGGGACAGGGGTGCGGTACACCTTC.

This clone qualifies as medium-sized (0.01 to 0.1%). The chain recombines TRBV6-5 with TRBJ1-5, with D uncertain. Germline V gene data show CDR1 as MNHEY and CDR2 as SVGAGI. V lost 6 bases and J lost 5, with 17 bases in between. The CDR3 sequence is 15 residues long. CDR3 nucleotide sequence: TGTGCCAGCAGACCAGACACCTCCCCCCATCAGCCCCAGCATTTT. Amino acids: CASRPDTSPHQPQHF.

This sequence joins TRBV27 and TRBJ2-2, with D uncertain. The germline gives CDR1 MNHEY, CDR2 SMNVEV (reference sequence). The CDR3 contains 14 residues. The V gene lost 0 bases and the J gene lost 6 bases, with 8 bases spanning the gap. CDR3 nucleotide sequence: TGTGCCAGCAGTTTATCTATTTCAGCCGGGGAGCTGTTTTTT. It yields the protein CASSLSISAGELFF.

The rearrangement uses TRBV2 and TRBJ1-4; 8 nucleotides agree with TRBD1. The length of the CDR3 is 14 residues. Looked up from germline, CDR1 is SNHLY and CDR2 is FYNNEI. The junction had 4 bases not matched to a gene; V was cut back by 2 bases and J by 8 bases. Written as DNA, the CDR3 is TGTGCCAGCAGTGAACAGGGGGCGCGGGAAAAACTGTTTTTT. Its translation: CASSEQGAREKLFF.

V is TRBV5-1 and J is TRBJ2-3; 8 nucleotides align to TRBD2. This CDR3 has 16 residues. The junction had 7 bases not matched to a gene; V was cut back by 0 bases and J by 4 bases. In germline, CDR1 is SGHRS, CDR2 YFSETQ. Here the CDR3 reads CASSLASGGGSDTQYF. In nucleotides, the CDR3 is TGCGCCAGCAGCTTGGCCAGTGGCGGGGGGTCAGATACGCAGTATTTT. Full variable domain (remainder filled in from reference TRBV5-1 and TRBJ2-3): KAGVTQTPRYLIKTRGQQVTLSCSPISGHRSVSWYQQTPGQGLQFLFEYFSETQRNKGNFPGRFSGRQFSNSRSEMNVSTLELGDSALYLCASSLASGGGSDTQYFGPGTRLTVL.

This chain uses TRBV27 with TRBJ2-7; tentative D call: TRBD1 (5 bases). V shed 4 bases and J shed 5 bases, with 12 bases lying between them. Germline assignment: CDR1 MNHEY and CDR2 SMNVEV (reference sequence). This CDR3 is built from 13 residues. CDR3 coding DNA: TGTGCCAGCAGTTCTCCAGGGATGCACGAGCAGTACTTC. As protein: CASSSPGMHEQYF.

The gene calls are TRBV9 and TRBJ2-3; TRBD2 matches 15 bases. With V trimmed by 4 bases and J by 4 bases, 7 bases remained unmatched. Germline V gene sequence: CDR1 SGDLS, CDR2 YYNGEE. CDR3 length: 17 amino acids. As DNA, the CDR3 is TGTGCCAGCAGCCCTGGACTAGCGGGAGGGGGAGCAGATACGCAGTATTTT. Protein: CASSPGLAGGGADTQYF.

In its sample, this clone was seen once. The CDR3 is CASSESRGEIEKLFF. The CDR3 DNA reads TGTGCCAGCAGTGAATCGAGGGGAGAAATTGAAAAACTGTTTTTT. The chain combines TRBV2 with TRBJ1-4; D is perhaps TRBD1 (5 bases). The CDR3 extends over 15 amino acids. Germline CDR1 reads SNHLY; CDR2 reads FYNNEI. Trimming took 2 bases from V and 7 from J, leaving 14 bases between them.

CDR3 nucleotides: TGTGCCAGCAGCTTATTGGTGCAGGGCCCCCTCCAAACCTACGAGCAGTACTTC. Amino acid sequence: CASSLLVQGPLQTYEQYF. This sequence joins TRBV7-2 and TRBJ2-7; TRBD1 might be the D (5 bases). The CDR3 has 18 amino acids. CDR1 SGHTA and CDR2 FQGNSA come from the germline V gene. Trimming cost V 2 bases and J 2 bases, with 22 bases left between them.

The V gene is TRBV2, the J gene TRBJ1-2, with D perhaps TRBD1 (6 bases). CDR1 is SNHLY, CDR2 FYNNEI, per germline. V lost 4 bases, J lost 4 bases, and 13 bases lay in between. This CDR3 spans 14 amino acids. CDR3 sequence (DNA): TGTGCCAGCAGTGCCTCAGGACAGACCTATGGCTACACCTTC. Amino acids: CASSASGQTYGYTF.

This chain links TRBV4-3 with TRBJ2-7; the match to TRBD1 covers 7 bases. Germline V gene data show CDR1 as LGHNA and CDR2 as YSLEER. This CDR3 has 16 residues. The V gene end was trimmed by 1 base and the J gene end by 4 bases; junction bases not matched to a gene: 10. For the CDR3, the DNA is TGCGCCAGCAGCCAAGGGGCCCTGGGACAGCCGTACGAGCAGTACTTC. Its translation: CASSQGALGQPYEQYF.

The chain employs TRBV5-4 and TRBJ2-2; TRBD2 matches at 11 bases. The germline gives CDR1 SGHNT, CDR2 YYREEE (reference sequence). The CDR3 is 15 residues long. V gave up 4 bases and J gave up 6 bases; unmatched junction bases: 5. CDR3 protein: CASSTSGRFPGELFF. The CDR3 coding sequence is TGTGCCAGCAGCACTAGCGGGAGATTCCCCGGGGAGCTGTTTTTT.

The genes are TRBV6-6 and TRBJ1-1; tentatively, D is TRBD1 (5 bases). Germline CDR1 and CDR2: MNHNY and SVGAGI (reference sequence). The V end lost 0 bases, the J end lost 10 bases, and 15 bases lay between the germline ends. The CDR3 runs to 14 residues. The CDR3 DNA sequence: TGTGCCAGCAGTTACTCGAGGGGTTTGGTTGGAGCTTTCTTT. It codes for CASSYSRGLVGAFF.

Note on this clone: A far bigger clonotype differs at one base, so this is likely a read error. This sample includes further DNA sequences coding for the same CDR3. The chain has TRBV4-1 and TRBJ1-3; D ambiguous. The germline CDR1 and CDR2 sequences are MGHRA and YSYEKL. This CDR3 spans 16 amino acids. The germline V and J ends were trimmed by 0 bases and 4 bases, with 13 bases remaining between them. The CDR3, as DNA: TGCGCCAGCAGCCAAGAATATGCCACCTCAGGAAACACCATATATTTT. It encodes CASSQEYATSGNTIYF.

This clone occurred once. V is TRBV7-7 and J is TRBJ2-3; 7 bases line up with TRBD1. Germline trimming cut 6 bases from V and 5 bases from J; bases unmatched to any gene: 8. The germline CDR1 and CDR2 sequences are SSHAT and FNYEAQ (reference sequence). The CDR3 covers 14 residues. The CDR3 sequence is CASSRDSLGDTQYF. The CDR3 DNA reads TGTGCCAGCAGTCGGGACAGTTTAGGAGATACGCAGTATTTT.

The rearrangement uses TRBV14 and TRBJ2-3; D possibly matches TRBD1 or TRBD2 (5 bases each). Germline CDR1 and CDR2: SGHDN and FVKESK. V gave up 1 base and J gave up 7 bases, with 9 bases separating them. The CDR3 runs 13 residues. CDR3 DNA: TGTGCCAGCAGCCAAGTACGGGGCAATACGCAGTATTTT. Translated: CASSQVRGNTQYF.

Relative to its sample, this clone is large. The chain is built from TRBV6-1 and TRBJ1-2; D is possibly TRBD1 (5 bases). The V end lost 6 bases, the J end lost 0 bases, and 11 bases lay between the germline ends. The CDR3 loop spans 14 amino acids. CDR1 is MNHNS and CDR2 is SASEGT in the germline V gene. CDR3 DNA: TGTGCCAGCAGGCGACAGATGACTAACTATGGCTACACCTTC. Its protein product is CASRRQMTNYGYTF.

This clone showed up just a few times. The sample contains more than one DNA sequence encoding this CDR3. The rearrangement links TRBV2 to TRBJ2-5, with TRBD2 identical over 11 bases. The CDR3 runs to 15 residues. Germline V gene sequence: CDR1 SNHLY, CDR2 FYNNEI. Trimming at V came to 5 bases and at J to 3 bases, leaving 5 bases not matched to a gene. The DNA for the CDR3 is TGTGCCAGCAGTCAGGGGACTAGCGGAAAAGAGACCCAGTACTTC. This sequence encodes CASSQGTSGKETQYF.

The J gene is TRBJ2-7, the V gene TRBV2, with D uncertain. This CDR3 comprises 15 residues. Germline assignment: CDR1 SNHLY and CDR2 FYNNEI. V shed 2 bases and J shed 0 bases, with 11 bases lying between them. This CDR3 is CASSELWDSSYEQYF. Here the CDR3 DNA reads TGTGCCAGCAGTGAATTGTGGGATAGCTCCTACGAGCAGTACTTC.

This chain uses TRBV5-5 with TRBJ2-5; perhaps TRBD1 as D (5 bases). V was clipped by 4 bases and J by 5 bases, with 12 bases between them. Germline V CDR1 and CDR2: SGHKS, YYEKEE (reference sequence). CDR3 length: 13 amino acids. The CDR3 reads CASSQQVDETQYF. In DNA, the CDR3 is TGTGCCAGCAGCCAACAGGTGGACGAGACCCAGTACTTC. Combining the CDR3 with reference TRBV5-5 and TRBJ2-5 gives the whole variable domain DAGVTQSPTHLIKTRGQQVTLRCSPISGHKSVSWYQQVLGQGPQFIFQYYEKEERGRGNFPDRFSARQFPNYSSELNVNALLLGDSALYLCASSQQVDETQYFGPGTRLLVL.

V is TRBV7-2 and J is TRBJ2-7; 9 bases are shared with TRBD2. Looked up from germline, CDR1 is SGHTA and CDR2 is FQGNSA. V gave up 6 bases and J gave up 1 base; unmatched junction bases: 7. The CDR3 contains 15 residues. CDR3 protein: CASRARLADSYEQYF. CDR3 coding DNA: TGTGCCAGCAGGGCTAGACTAGCGGATTCCTACGAGCAGTACTTC.

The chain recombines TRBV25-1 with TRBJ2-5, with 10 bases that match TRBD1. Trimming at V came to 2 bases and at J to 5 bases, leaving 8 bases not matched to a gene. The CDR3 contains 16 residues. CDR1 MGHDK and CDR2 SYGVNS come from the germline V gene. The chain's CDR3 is CASSEGQGGFGETQYF. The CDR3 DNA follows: TGTGCCAGCAGTGAAGGACAGGGGGGGTTCGGGGAGACCCAGTACTTC.

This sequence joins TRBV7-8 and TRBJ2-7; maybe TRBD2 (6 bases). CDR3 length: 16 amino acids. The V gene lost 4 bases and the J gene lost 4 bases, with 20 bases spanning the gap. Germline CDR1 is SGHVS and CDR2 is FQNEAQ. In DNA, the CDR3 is TGTGCCAGCAGCTCCCCGCCTCGGGGGAAGAAATACGAGCAGTACTTC. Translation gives CASSSPPRGKKYEQYF.